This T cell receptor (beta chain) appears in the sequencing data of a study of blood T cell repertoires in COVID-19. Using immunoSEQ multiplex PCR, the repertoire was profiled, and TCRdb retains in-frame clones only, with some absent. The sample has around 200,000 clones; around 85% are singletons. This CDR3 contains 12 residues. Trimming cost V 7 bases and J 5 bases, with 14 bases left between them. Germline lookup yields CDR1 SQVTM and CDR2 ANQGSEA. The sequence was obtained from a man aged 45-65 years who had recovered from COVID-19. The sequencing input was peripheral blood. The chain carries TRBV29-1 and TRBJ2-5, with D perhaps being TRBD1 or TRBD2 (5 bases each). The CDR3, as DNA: TGCAGCGGGGGAGACAGTCGGGAGACCCAGTACTTC. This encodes CSGGDSRETQYF. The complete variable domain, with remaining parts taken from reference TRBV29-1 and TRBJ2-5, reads SAVISQKPSRDICQRGTSLTIQCQVDSQVTMMFWYRQQPGQSLTLIATANQGSEATYESGFVIDKFPISRPNLTFSTLTVSNMSPEDSSIYLCSGGDSRETQYFGPGTRLLVL.